This T cell receptor beta chain was captured in a study of Ad26.COV2.S vaccination and SARS-CoV-2 variants. TCRdb's table, derived via immunoSEQ multiplex PCR, lists solely in-frame clones and lacks some. The profile shows fewer than 900,000 clones, 89% of them singletons. Noted treatment: some 19 received Ad26.COV2.S at low or high dose, single or two shots; five or six received placebo; per-sample allocation not given. Sampling was performed 63 days after the first vaccine or placebo injection. The vaccine delivered Wuhan-strain SARS-CoV-2 spike through an Ad26 vector. Per the germline V gene, CDR1 is LGHDT and CDR2 is YNNKEL (reference sequence). The CDR3 has 10 amino acids. The V segment lost 4 bases and the J segment 15 bases; nucleotides outside the gene matches: 3.

This sample comprised peripheral blood, obtained in a trial of Ad26.COV2.S vaccine versus placebo. The sequence came from a person between 18 and 65 years old who received the Ad26.COV2.S COVID-19 vaccine or a placebo. The rearrangement uses TRBV3-1 (or the pseudogene TRBV3-2) and TRBJ2-1; 7 bases map to TRBD1. The CDR3 sequence: CASSRTGWFF. The CDR3 nucleotides are TGTGCCAGCAGCCGGACAGGCTGGTTCTTC.